This paragraph reports one TCR beta chain. Its antigen remains unidentified. PCR used 60 Vbeta primers and 13 Jbeta primers. Generated by immunoSEQ multiplex PCR, the TCRdb table keeps only in-frame clones and is missing some. The table includes roughly 110,000 clones, roughly 77% detected once. This sample is part of a study of cytomegalovirus exposure and HLA in healthy donors. Study-wide results and caveats: The authors later found HLA-associated TCR beta chains more clonally expanded than equally common others. Upon later analysis, TCR association rates were observed to vary by HLA locus, being highest for DRB1 and lowest for HLA-C. Exclusion applied to some V segments, including TRBV6-2 and TRBV6-3, as they were indistinguishable.

The CDR3 contains 15 residues. Germline V CDR1 and CDR2: SGHAT, FQNNGV. Trimming removed 5 bases at V and 5 bases at J, with 15 bases between. This chain uses TRBV11-2 with TRBJ2-2; D possibly corresponds to TRBD1 (7 bases). The sample comprised PBMCs. The sequence derives from a man aged 35 to 55 in good health and CMV-seronegative. In DNA form, the CDR3 reads TGTGCCAGCAGCCCAAGAGCAGGGGGGACCGGGGAGCTGTTTTTT. Its protein product is CASSPRAGGTGELFF.